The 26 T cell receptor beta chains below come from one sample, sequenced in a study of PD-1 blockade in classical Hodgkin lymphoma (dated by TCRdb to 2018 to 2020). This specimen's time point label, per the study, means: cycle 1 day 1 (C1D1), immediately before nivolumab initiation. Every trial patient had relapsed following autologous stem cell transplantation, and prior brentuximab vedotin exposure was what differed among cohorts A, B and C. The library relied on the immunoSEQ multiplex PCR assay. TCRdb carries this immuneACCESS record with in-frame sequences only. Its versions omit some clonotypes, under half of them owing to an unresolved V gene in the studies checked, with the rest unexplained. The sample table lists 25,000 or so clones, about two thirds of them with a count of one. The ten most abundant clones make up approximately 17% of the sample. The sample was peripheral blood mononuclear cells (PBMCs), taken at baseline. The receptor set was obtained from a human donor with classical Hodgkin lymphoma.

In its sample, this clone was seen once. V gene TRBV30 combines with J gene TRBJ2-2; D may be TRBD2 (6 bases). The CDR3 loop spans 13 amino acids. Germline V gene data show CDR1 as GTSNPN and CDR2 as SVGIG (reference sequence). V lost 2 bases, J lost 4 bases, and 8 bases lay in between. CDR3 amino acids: CAWSLAFTGELFF. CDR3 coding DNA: TGTGCCTGGAGTCTAGCGTTCACCGGGGAGCTGTTTTTT.

This chain's CDR3 is CAWRDRTRHTIYF. The CDR3, as DNA: TGTGCCTGGAGGGACAGGACGAGGCACACCATATATTTT. J is TRBJ1-3 and V is TRBV30; 7 nucleotides align to TRBD1. After removal of 3 bases from V and 8 bases from J, the junction contained 7 bases not matched to a gene. CDR1 and CDR2 (germline): GTSNPN, SVGIG (reference sequence). This CDR3 has 13 amino acids.

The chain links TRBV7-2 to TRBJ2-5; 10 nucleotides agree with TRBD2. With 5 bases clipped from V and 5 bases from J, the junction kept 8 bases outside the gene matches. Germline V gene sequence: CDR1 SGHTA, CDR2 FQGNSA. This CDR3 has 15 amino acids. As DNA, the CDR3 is TGTGCCAGCAGCCCTAGCGGGGGCTTTGGCGAGACCCAGTACTTC. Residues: CASSPSGGFGETQYF.

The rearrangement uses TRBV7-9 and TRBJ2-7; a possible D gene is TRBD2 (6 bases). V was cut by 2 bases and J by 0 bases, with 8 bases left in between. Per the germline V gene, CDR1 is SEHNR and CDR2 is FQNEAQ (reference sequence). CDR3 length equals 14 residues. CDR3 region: CASSLLASSYEQYF. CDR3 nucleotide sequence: TGTGCCAGCAGCTTACTAGCGAGCTCCTACGAGCAGTACTTC.

The DNA of the CDR3 is TGCGCCAGCAGCTTGGGAGGACCTAATAATTCACCCCTCCACTTT. It is translated as CASSLGGPNNSPLHF. V and J are TRBV5-1 and TRBJ1-6; D is unclear. The CDR3 loop spans 15 amino acids. Trimming removed 0 bases at V and 5 bases at J, with 9 bases between. The germline V gene encodes CDR1 SGHRS and CDR2 YFSETQ.

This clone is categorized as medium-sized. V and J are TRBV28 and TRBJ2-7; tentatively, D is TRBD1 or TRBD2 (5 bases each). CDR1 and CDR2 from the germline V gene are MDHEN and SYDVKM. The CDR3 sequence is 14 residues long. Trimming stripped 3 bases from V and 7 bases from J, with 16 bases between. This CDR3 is CASSLAGTPREQYF. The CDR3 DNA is TGTGCCAGCAGTTTGGCCGGGACCCCAAGGGAGCAGTACTTC.

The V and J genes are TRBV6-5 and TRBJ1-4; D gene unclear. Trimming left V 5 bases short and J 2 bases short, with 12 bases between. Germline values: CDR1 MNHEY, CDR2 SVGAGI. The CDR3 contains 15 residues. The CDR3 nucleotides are TGTGCCAGCAGTCTATCTGGGCGGACTAATGAAAAACTGTTTTTT. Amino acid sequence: CASSLSGRTNEKLFF.

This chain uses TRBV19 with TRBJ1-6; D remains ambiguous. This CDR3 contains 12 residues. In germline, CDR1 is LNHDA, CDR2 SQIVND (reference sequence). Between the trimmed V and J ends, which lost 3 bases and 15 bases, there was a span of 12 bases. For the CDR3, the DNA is TGTGCCAGTAGTATGTTACGGGGAGTCCTCCACTTT. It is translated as CASSMLRGVLHF.

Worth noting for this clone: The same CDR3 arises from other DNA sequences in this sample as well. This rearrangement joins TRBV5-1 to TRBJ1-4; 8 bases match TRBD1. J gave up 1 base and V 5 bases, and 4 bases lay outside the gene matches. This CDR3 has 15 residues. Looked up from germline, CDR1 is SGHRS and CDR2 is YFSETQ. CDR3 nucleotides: TGCGCCAGCAGTCGCGACAGGGGAACTAATGAAAAACTGTTTTTT. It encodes CASSRDRGTNEKLFF.

Here the CDR3 reads CASREPPSNEQFF. The CDR3 DNA follows: TGTGCCAGTCGAGAGCCGCCCTCCAATGAGCAGTTCTTC. The chain recombines TRBV19 with TRBJ2-1; D gene uncertain. Germline V gene data show CDR1 as LNHDA and CDR2 as SQIVND (reference sequence). There are 13 residues in the CDR3. The germline V and J ends were trimmed by 8 bases and 6 bases, with 14 bases remaining between them.

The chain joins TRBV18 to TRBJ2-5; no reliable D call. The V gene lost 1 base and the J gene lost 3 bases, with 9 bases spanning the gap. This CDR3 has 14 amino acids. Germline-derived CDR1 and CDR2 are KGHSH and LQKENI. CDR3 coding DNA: TGTGCCAGCTCACCACAACTTTGGGAAGAGACCCAGTACTTC. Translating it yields CASSPQLWEETQYF. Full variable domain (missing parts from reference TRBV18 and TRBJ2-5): NAGVMQNPRHLVRRRGQEARLRCSPMKGHSHVYWYRQLPEEGLKFMVYLQKENIIDESGMPKERFSAEFPKEGPSILRIQQVVRGDSAAYFCASSPQLWEETQYFGPGTRLLVL.

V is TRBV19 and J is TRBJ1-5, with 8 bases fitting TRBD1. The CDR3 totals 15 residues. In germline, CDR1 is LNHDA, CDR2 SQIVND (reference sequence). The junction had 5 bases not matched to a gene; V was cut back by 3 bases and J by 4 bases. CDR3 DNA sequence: TGTGCCAGTAGTATCGGACAGGGTCTAAATCAGCCCCAGCATTTT. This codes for CASSIGQGLNQPQHF.

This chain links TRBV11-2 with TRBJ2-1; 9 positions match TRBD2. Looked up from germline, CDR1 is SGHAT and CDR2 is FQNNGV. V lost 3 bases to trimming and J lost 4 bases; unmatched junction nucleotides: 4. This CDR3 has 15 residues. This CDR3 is CASSFRLAGYNEQFF. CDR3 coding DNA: TGTGCCAGCAGCTTCAGGCTAGCGGGGTACAATGAGCAGTTCTTC.

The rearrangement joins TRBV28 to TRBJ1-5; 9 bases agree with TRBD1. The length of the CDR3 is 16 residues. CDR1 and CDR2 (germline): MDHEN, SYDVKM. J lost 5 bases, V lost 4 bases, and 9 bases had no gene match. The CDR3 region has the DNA TGTGCCAGCAGTTCCGTTAACAGGGGGCGAGATCAGCCCCAGCATTTT. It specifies CASSSVNRGRDQPQHF.

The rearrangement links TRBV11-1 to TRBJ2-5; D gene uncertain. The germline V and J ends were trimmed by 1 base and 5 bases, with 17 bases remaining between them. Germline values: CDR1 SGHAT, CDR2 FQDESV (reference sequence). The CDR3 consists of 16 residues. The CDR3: CASSLETGRAWETQYF. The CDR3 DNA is TGTGCCAGCAGCTTAGAAACCGGACGAGCTTGGGAGACCCAGTACTTC. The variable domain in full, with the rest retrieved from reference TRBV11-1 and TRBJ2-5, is EAEVAQSPRYKITEKSQAVAFWCDPISGHATLYWYRQILGQGPELLVQFQDESVVDDSQLPKDRFSAERLKGVDSTLKIQPAELGDSAMYLCASSLETGRAWETQYFGPGTRLLVL.

The CDR3: CASSVTSGGIGELFF. As DNA, the CDR3 is TGTGCCAGCAGCGTAACTAGCGGGGGAATCGGGGAGCTGTTTTTT. The chain employs TRBV9 and TRBJ2-2, with 11 nucleotides matching TRBD2. V dropped 1 base and J dropped 7; count of bases not matched to a gene: 3. CDR1 and CDR2 from the germline V gene are SGDLS and YYNGEE. The CDR3 consists of 15 residues. Combining the CDR3 with reference TRBV9 and TRBJ2-2 gives the whole variable domain DSGVTQTPKHLITATGQRVTLRCSPRSGDLSVYWYQQSLDQGLQFLIQYYNGEERAKGNILERFSAQQFPDLHSELNLSSLELGDSALYFCASSVTSGGIGELFFGEGSRLTVL.

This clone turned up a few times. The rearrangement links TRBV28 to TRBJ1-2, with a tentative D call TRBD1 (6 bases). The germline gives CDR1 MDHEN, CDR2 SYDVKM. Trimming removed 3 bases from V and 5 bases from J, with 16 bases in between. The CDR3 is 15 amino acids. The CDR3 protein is CASSFFGGKYYGYTF. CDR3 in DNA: TGTGCCAGCAGTTTTTTTGGGGGCAAGTATTATGGCTACACCTTC.

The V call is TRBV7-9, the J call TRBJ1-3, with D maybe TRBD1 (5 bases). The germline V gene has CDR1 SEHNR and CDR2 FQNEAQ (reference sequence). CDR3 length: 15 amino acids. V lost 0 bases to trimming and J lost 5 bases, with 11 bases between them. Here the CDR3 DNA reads TGTGCCAGCAGCTTAGCTACAGGACTAAGAAACACCATATATTTT. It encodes CASSLATGLRNTIYF.

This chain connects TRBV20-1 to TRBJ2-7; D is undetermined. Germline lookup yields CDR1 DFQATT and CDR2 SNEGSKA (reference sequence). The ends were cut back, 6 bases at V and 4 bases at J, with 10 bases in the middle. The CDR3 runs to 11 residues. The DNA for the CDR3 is TGCAGTGCCACCCCAGGTTACGAGCAGTACGTC. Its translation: CSATPGYEQYV.

The CDR3 spells CASSFPGIYEQYF. In DNA form, the CDR3 reads TGTGCCAGCAGCTTCCCAGGGATCTACGAGCAGTACTTC. The V and J genes are TRBV7-6 and TRBJ2-7; a weak D match, TRBD1 (5 bases). Trimming stripped 3 bases from V and 3 bases from J, with 9 bases between. Germline-derived CDR1 and CDR2 are SGHVS and FNYEAQ. The CDR3 has 13 residues.

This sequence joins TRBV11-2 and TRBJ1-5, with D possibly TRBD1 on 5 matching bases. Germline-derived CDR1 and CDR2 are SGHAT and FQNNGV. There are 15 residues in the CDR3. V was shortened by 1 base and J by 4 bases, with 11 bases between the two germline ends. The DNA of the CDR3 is TGTGCCAGCAGCTTAGGGAGGAGGGGTAATCAGCCCCAGCATTTT. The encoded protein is CASSLGRRGNQPQHF.

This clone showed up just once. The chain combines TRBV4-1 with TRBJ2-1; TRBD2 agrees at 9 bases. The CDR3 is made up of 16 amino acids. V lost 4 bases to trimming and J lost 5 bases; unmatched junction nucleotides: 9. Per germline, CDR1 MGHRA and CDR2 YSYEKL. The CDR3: CASSLFEAGGHNEQFF. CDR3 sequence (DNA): TGCGCCAGCAGCCTTTTCGAGGCGGGGGGGCACAATGAGCAGTTCTTC.

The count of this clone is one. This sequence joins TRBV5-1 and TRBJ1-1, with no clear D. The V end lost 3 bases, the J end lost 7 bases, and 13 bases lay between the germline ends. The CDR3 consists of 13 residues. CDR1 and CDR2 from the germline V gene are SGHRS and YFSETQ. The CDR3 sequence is CASSSNRPVEAFF. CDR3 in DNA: TGCGCCAGCAGCTCCAATCGACCGGTTGAAGCTTTCTTT.

The CDR3 spells CASSPRIGQGGGDTNEKLFF. Here the CDR3 DNA reads TGCGCCAGCAGCCCCCGAATAGGACAGGGAGGGGGCGATACTAATGAAAAACTGTTTTTT. The chain has TRBV5-1 and TRBJ1-4; 8 nucleotides line up with TRBD1. V trimming: 4 bases; J trimming: 2 bases; junction bases outside the gene matches: 19. This CDR3 has 20 residues. Germline values: CDR1 SGHRS, CDR2 YFSETQ. The full variable domain, rest sourced from reference TRBV5-1 and TRBJ1-4, is KAGVTQTPRYLIKTRGQQVTLSCSPISGHRSVSWYQQTPGQGLQFLFEYFSETQRNKGNFPGRFSGRQFSNSRSEMNVSTLELGDSALYLCASSPRIGQGGGDTNEKLFFGSGTQLSVL.

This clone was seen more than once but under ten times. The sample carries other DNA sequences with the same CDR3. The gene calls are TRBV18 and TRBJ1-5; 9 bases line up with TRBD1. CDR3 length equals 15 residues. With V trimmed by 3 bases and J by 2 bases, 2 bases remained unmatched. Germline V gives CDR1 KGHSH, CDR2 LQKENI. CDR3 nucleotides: TGTGCCAGCTCACCGGGACAGGGTGGCAATCAGCCCCAGCATTTT. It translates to CASSPGQGGNQPQHF.

CDR3 nucleotides: TGTGCTAGTGGTTTGGTACCTAATGAGCAGTTCTTC. Translated, it gives CASGLVPNEQFF. V usage is TRBV12-5 and J usage is TRBJ2-1; no clear D. The CDR3 loop spans 12 amino acids. V lost 0 bases to trimming and J lost 7 bases, with 4 bases between them. Germline CDR1 and CDR2: LGHNT and FRNRAP.